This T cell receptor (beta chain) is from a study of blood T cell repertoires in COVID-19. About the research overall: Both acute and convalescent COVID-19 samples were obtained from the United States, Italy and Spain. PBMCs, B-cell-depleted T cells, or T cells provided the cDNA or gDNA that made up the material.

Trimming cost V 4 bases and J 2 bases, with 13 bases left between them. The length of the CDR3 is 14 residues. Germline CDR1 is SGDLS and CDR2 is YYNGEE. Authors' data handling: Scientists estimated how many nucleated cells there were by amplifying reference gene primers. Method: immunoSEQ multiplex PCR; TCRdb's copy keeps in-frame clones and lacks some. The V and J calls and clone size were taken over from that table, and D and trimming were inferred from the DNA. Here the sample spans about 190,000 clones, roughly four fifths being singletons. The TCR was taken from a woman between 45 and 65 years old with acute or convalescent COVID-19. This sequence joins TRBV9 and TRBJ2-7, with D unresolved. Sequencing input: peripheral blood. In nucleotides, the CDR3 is TGTGCCAGCAGCTCATCCCCGACAACCTACGAGCAGTACTTC. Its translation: CASSSSPTTYEQYF. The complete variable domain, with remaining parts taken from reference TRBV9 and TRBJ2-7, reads DSGVTQTPKHLITATGQRVTLRCSPRSGDLSVYWYQQSLDQGLQFLIQYYNGEERAKGNILERFSAQQFPDLHSELNLSSLELGDSALYFCASSSSPTTYEQYFGPGTRLTVT.